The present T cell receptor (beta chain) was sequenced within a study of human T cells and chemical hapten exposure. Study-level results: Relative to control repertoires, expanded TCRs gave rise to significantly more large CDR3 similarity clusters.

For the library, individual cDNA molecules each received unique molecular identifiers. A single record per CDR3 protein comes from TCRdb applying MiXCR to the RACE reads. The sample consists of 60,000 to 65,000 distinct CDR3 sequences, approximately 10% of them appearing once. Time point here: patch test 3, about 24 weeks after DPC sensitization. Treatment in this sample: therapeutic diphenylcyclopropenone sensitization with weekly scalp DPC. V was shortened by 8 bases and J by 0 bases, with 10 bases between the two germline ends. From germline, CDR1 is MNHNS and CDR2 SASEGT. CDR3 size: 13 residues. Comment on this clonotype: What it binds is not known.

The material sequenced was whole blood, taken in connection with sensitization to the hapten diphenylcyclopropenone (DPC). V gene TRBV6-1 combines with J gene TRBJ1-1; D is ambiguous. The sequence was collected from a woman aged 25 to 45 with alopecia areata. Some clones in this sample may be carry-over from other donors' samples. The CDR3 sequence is CASCWEMNTEAFF. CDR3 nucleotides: TGTGCCAGCTGCTGGGAGATGAACACTGAAGCTTTCTTT.